This entry lists 22 T cell receptor beta chains sequenced from one sample in a study of blood T cell repertoires in COVID-19. Using immunoSEQ multiplex PCR, the repertoire was profiled, and TCRdb retains in-frame clones only, with some absent. Here the sample spans 200,000 to 250,000 clones, more than 65% being singletons. Specimen: peripheral blood. The origin of the receptors is an elderly woman with acute or convalescent COVID-19.

The genes are TRBV10-2 and TRBJ1-1; D gene ambiguous. V was shortened by 8 bases and J by 0 bases, with 7 bases between the two germline ends. Per germline, CDR1 WSHSY and CDR2 SAAADI. CDR3 length: 12 residues. CDR3 coding DNA: TGCGCCAGCCGCGCCATGAACACTGAAGCTTTCTTT. This gives the protein CASRAMNTEAFF.

This rearrangement joins TRBV19 to TRBJ1-6; 7 bases are a match to TRBD1. V was clipped by 9 bases and J by 8 bases; unmatched bases: 10. CDR1 and CDR2 from the germline V gene are LNHDA and SQIVND (reference sequence). The CDR3 has 14 residues. The CDR3 loop reads CASALGTAYSPLHF. The CDR3 DNA sequence: TGTGCCAGCGCCCTGGGGACAGCCTATTCACCCCTCCACTTT. The variable domain in full, completed from reference TRBV19 and TRBJ1-6, reads DGGITQSPKYLFRKEGQNVTLSCEQNLNHDAMYWYRQDPGQGLRLIYYSQIVNDFQKGDIAEGYSVSREKKESFPLTVTSAQKNPTAFYLCASALGTAYSPLHFGNGTRLTVT.

The count of this clone is one. Other DNA sequences from this sample encode an identical CDR3 as well. The rearrangement uses TRBV5-1 and TRBJ2-3; 8 nucleotides align to TRBD2. The CDR3 has 16 residues. Germline lookup yields CDR1 SGHRS and CDR2 YFSETQ. After removal of 4 bases from V and 0 bases from J, the junction contained 7 bases not matched to a gene. The CDR3 loop is CASSPDSGGSTDTQYF. The DNA for the CDR3 is TGCGCCAGCAGCCCCGACTCGGGGGGGAGCACAGATACGCAGTATTTT.

The rearrangement joins TRBV5-1 to TRBJ1-6; 9 positions agree with TRBD1. The CDR3 sequence is 15 residues long. With V trimmed by 2 bases and J by 10 bases, 7 bases remained unmatched. Germline assignment: CDR1 SGHRS and CDR2 YFSETQ. The chain's CDR3 is CASSLGTGRESPLHF. The DNA of the CDR3 is TGCGCCAGCAGCTTAGGGACAGGGAGGGAATCACCCCTCCACTTT.

The rearrangement joins TRBV25-1 to TRBJ1-5; D is unclear. V was trimmed by 8 bases and J by 6 bases, leaving 14 bases between them. Germline CDR1 MGHDK, CDR2 SYGVNS. This CDR3 has 13 amino acids. DNA of the CDR3: TGTGCCAGCCGCGGGCCTCGGGGTCAGCCCCAGCATTTT. Its translation: CASRGPRGQPQHF.

The chain joins TRBV5-1 to TRBJ2-7; possible D gene TRBD1, 5 bases. V shed 0 bases and J shed 5 bases, with 12 bases lying between them. The CDR3 loop spans 14 amino acids. In germline, CDR1 is SGHRS, CDR2 YFSETQ. CDR3 sequence: CASSLDRTPHEQYF. The DNA of the CDR3 is TGCGCCAGCAGCTTGGATAGGACACCGCACGAGCAGTACTTC. Full variable domain (missing parts from reference TRBV5-1 and TRBJ2-7): KAGVTQTPRYLIKTRGQQVTLSCSPISGHRSVSWYQQTPGQGLQFLFEYFSETQRNKGNFPGRFSGRQFSNSRSEMNVSTLELGDSALYLCASSLDRTPHEQYFGPGTRLTVT.

This clone was found a few times. Here the CDR3 reads CASTWGVTQYF. The DNA for the CDR3 is TGTGCCAGCACCTGGGGGGTTACGCAGTATTTT. This chain links TRBV27 with TRBJ2-3; a weak D match, TRBD2 (6 bases). Germline V CDR1 and CDR2: MNHEY, SMNVEV (reference sequence). This CDR3 has 11 residues. The germline V and J ends were trimmed by 7 bases and 8 bases, with 10 bases remaining between them.

V gene TRBV18 combines with J gene TRBJ1-2; no firm D call. Trimming cost V 5 bases and J 3 bases, with 10 bases left between them. Germline loops: CDR1 KGHSH, CDR2 LQKENI. This CDR3 spans 13 amino acids. The CDR3 DNA reads TGTGCCAGCTCAGAGGGCTTGGACTATGGCTACACCTTC. It codes for CASSEGLDYGYTF.

In this sample, this clone turned up once. J is TRBJ2-1 and V is TRBV29-1, with D perhaps TRBD2 (6 bases). The CDR3 extends over 13 amino acids. Germline CDR1 SQVTM, CDR2 ANQGSEA. V was shortened by 8 bases and J by 9 bases, with 20 bases between the two germline ends. CDR3 DNA sequence: TGCAGCTCTGGCAGGGCCGGGCGGGGTGAGCAGTTCTTC. Translating it yields CSSGRAGRGEQFF.

This clone turned up a few times. The chain has TRBV9 and TRBJ2-3; 9 bases are a match to TRBD1. The CDR3 contains 16 residues. In germline, CDR1 is SGDLS, CDR2 YYNGEE. The V gene end was trimmed by 0 bases and the J gene end by 6 bases; junction bases not matched to a gene: 8. The CDR3 sequence: CASSVDNRGRGDTQYF. CDR3 sequence (DNA): TGTGCCAGCAGCGTAGACAACAGGGGGCGAGGGGATACGCAGTATTTT.

In its sample, this clone was seen a few times. This CDR3 reads CSVYLQYTEAFF. As DNA, the CDR3 is TGCAGCGTTTACCTTCAGTACACTGAAGCTTTCTTT. The gene calls are TRBV29-1 and TRBJ1-1; D gene unclear. There are 12 residues in the CDR3. V shed 5 bases and J shed 3 bases, with 10 bases lying between them. The germline V gene encodes CDR1 SQVTM and CDR2 ANQGSEA.

The rearrangement uses TRBV7-2 and TRBJ2-2; D gene ambiguous. The V end lost 4 bases, the J end lost 6 bases, and 9 bases lay between the germline ends. This CDR3 spans 13 amino acids. CDR1 SGHTA and CDR2 FQGNSA come from the germline V gene. The DNA of the CDR3 is TGTGCCAGCAGCTGGGCTGATCCCGGGGAGCTGTTTTTT. Protein sequence: CASSWADPGELFF. The full variable domain, rest sourced from reference TRBV7-2 and TRBJ2-2, is GAGVSQSPSNKVTEKGKDVELRCDPISGHTALYWYRQSLGQGLEFLIYFQGNSAPDKSGLPSDRFSAERTGGSVSTLTIQRTQQEDSAVYLCASSWADPGELFFGEGSRLTVL.

This clone was observed a few times. The chain recombines TRBV19 with TRBJ2-2; TRBD2 aligns across 10 bases. Germline loops: CDR1 LNHDA, CDR2 SQIVND (reference sequence). Trimming took 6 bases from V and 5 from J; bases not matched to a gene: 6. This CDR3 comprises 15 residues. Here the CDR3 reads CASRIPGLATGELFF. Written as DNA, the CDR3 is TGTGCCAGTAGAATTCCGGGACTAGCGACCGGGGAGCTGTTTTTT.

The gene calls are TRBV2 and TRBJ1-5; TRBD1 aligns across 11 bases. J gave up 6 bases and V 8 bases, and 9 bases lay outside the gene matches. This CDR3 is built from 15 residues. CDR1 SNHLY and CDR2 FYNNEI come from the germline V gene. This chain's CDR3 is CASLDRTGGPQPQHF. The CDR3 DNA sequence: TGTGCCAGCCTTGACCGGACAGGGGGCCCTCAGCCCCAGCATTTT.

On this clone: Other DNA sequences of this sample code for an identical CDR3. This chain uses TRBV7-9 with TRBJ1-2; 10 nucleotides align to TRBD1. CDR1 and CDR2 from the germline V gene are SEHNR and FQNEAQ (reference sequence). Germline trimming cut 4 bases from V and 5 bases from J; bases unmatched to any gene: 1. This CDR3 has 13 amino acids. Written as DNA, the CDR3 is TGTGCCAGCAGCTCGGGACAGGGGTATGGCTACACCTTC. Translating gives CASSSGQGYGYTF.

V is TRBV12-3 or TRBV12-4 and J is TRBJ1-2, with TRBD1 identical over 7 bases. The CDR3 spans 13 residues. With 5 bases clipped from V and 6 bases from J, the junction kept 6 bases outside the gene matches. As DNA, the CDR3 is TGTGCCAGCAGTCTCGACAGGGTACATGGCTACACCTTC. It codes for CASSLDRVHGYTF.

The CDR3 here is CASSPRLSPTDTQYF. CDR3 nucleotide sequence: TGTGCCAGCAGCCCCAGACTGTCCCCCACAGATACGCAGTATTTT. This sequence joins TRBV7-9 and TRBJ2-3; D is ambiguous. The CDR3 is 15 residues long. Germline V gives CDR1 SEHNR, CDR2 FQNEAQ (reference sequence). With 5 bases removed from V and 2 bases from J, the gap between germline ends came to 14 bases. Filled out from reference TRBV7-9 and TRBJ2-3, the complete variable domain reads DTGVSQNPRHKITKRGQNVTFRCDPISEHNRLYWYRQTLGQGPEFLTYFQNEAQLEKSRLLSDRFSAERPKGSFSTLEIQRTEQGDSAMYLCASSPRLSPTDTQYFGPGTRLTVL.

V gene TRBV30 combines with J gene TRBJ1-4; D ambiguous. The V end was cut by 2 bases, the J end by 5 bases, with 12 bases between. The germline V gene encodes CDR1 GTSNPN and CDR2 SVGIG (reference sequence). The CDR3 runs to 14 residues. The CDR3 DNA is TGTGCCTGGAGTCCTGGTAGGAGGAATGAAAAACTGTTTTTT. As protein: CAWSPGRRNEKLFF.

The V call is TRBV6-6, the J call TRBJ1-3, with a possible D match to TRBD1 (5 bases). CDR3 length: 14 amino acids. The germline V and J ends were trimmed by 6 bases and 4 bases, with 13 bases remaining between them. The germline CDR1 and CDR2 sequences are MNHNY and SVGAGI (reference sequence). DNA of the CDR3: TGTGCCAGCAGCACGGGGGGTGCAGGAAACACCATATATTTT. It encodes CASSTGGAGNTIYF.

This clone was observed a handful of times. This sequence joins TRBV25-1 and TRBJ1-5; D is unclear. Per the germline V gene, CDR1 is MGHDK and CDR2 is SYGVNS. CDR3 length: 14 residues. V lost 3 bases, J lost 3 bases, and 9 bases lay in between. The CDR3 nucleotides are TGTGCCAGCAGTGACGCCGGTCTCAATCAGCCCCAGCATTTT. The encoded protein is CASSDAGLNQPQHF.

The V gene is TRBV28, the J gene TRBJ1-2, with D possibly TRBD1 on 5 matching bases. CDR3 length: 13 amino acids. The ends were cut back, 3 bases at V and 7 bases at J, with 12 bases in the middle. In germline, CDR1 is MDHEN, CDR2 SYDVKM. CDR3 sequence reads: CASSFRTPTGYTF. CDR3 DNA sequence: TGTGCCAGCAGTTTTCGGACACCGACTGGCTACACCTTC.

The chain combines TRBV6-5 with TRBJ1-2, with a weak D call TRBD1 (5 bases). This CDR3 has 13 residues. V was cut by 5 bases and J by 4 bases, with 11 bases left in between. Germline-derived CDR1 and CDR2 are MNHEY and SVGAGI. The CDR3 nucleotides are TGTGCCAGCAGTCGGGTCGGGGGCTATGGCTACACCTTC. The encoded protein is CASSRVGGYGYTF.